This T cell receptor beta chain was profiled in a study of cytomegalovirus exposure and HLA in healthy donors. About the study: Earlier work reported approximately 110 million unique TCR beta sequences from about 200 million T cells.

Whole-study results and caveats: The study found most TCR sequences rare, yet found some public TCRs in many donors.

PCR employed 60 Vbeta and 13 Jbeta primers. Libraries were prepared by immunoSEQ multiplex PCR; TCRdb keeps only in-frame clonotypes and omits some of them. This sample's clone table lists around 150,000 clones. A word on this clone: No antigen is known for it.

This CDR3 has 17 amino acids. V lost 0 bases to trimming and J lost 7 bases, with 22 bases between them. CDR1 is SGHDT and CDR2 is YYEEEE in the germline V gene. Sequenced sample: PBMCs. The sequence was obtained from a woman aged 55 to 70 in good health and CMV-seronegative. The J gene is TRBJ1-2, the V gene TRBV5-6; D uncertain. CDR3 nucleotides: TGTGCCAGCAGCTTGGTCAGGCCAGCTCGGCGAGAGTCTGGCTACACCTTC. Translated: CASSLVRPARRESGYTF.